These T cell receptor beta chains were read from a single sample in a study of shared clonotypes between healthy human individuals. Sequencing used immunoSEQ multiplex PCR; TCRdb keeps in-frame clones, though not all of them. The sample has roughly 2.5 million clones; about 92% are singletons. Sequencing input: naive CD4+ T cells sorted from blood. These receptors came from a man aged 18 to 29 in good health. CDR3s leave out the opening cysteine and the closing phenylalanine or tryptophan.

CDR3aa: AISESAQGVEAF
v_gene: TRBV10-3
j_gene: TRBJ1-1

CDR3aa: ASSSTYPRDGYSPLH
v_gene: TRBV5-6
j_gene: TRBJ1-6

CDR3aa: ASSRTSGRAYETQY
v_gene: TRBV5-6
j_gene: TRBJ2-5

CDR3aa: ASSRGTGGFKGTEAF
v_gene: TRBV27
j_gene: TRBJ1-1

CDR3aa: ASSPLMWGYT
v_gene: TRBV21-1
j_gene: TRBJ1-2

CDR3aa: SVTEDFYGYT
v_gene: TRBV29-1
j_gene: TRBJ1-2

CDR3aa: ASSFGAGKTYGYT
v_gene: TRBV28
j_gene: TRBJ1-2

CDR3aa: ASSNPHGQNTEAF
v_gene: TRBV6-1
j_gene: TRBJ1-1

CDR3aa: ASSLWDTHTEAF
v_gene: TRBV5-1
j_gene: TRBJ1-1

CDR3aa: ASSLTGGVYEQY
v_gene: TRBV28
j_gene: TRBJ2-7

CDR3aa: ASWPGRAAEAF
v_gene: TRBV6-5
j_gene: TRBJ1-1

CDR3aa: ASSQDRHRGRGTGELF
v_gene: TRBV14
j_gene: TRBJ2-2

CDR3aa: ASSLGGTGTYNEQF
v_gene: TRBV5-1
j_gene: TRBJ2-1

CDR3aa: ASSYSVYNEQF
v_gene: TRBV6-1
j_gene: TRBJ2-1

CDR3aa: ASSEEVRAGNTIY
v_gene: TRBV2
j_gene: TRBJ1-3

CDR3aa: AWGGPAYGYT
v_gene: TRBV30
j_gene: TRBJ1-2

CDR3aa: ASSTDRGIETQY
v_gene: TRBV11-2
j_gene: TRBJ2-5

CDR3aa: AISTSGLNTGELF
v_gene: TRBV10-3
j_gene: TRBJ2-2

CDR3aa: ASSPSTGNTEAF
v_gene: TRBV18
j_gene: TRBJ1-1

CDR3aa: ASSMTGTDYEQY
v_gene: TRBV5-1
j_gene: TRBJ2-7

CDR3aa: ASSVEAGGPVEQY
v_gene: TRBV9
j_gene: TRBJ2-7

CDR3aa: ASSDSASGLTSYNEQF
v_gene: TRBV2
j_gene: TRBJ2-1

CDR3aa: ASSRLGDRGQDTQY
v_gene: TRBV5-4
j_gene: TRBJ2-3

CDR3aa: ASSLAGTGDNEQF
v_gene: TRBV11-3
j_gene: TRBJ2-1

CDR3aa: ASSYRGRADEKLF
v_gene: TRBV6-5
j_gene: TRBJ1-4

CDR3aa: ASSSTSGSYEQY
v_gene: TRBV5-1
j_gene: TRBJ2-7

CDR3aa: AWSVSQGGNQPQH
v_gene: TRBV30
j_gene: TRBJ1-5

CDR3aa: ASSPQGGNQPQH
v_gene: TRBV18
j_gene: TRBJ1-5

CDR3aa: ASSPGSGLAETQY
v_gene: TRBV7-2
j_gene: TRBJ2-5

CDR3aa: AWSTLEKNTEAF
v_gene: TRBV30
j_gene: TRBJ1-1

CDR3aa: ASSPDMSYEQY
v_gene: TRBV5-1
j_gene: TRBJ2-7

CDR3aa: ASSPGVHPYEQY
v_gene: TRBV6-6
j_gene: TRBJ2-7

CDR3aa: ASSLRDSEKLF
v_gene: TRBV5-4
j_gene: TRBJ1-4

CDR3aa: ASSLEASGRLHNEQF
v_gene: TRBV7-7
j_gene: TRBJ2-1

CDR3aa: SARGGRRDGYT
v_gene: TRBV29-1
j_gene: TRBJ1-2

CDR3aa: ASDQGYSNSPLH
v_gene: TRBV4-1
j_gene: TRBJ1-6

CDR3aa: ASHRLFDQPQH
v_gene: TRBV28
j_gene: TRBJ1-5

CDR3aa: ASSQGATYGYT
v_gene: TRBV6-6
j_gene: TRBJ1-2

CDR3aa: ASSLALEGTDTQY
v_gene: TRBV5-1
j_gene: TRBJ2-3

CDR3aa: ASSLMGRDTDTQY
v_gene: TRBV10-1
j_gene: TRBJ2-3

CDR3aa: ASSQEGSGGATQY
v_gene: TRBV4-2
j_gene: TRBJ2-3

CDR3aa: ASSQGAGNPYGYT
v_gene: TRBV4-3
j_gene: TRBJ1-2

CDR3aa: ASSRIRGQPNNQPQH
v_gene: TRBV21-1
j_gene: TRBJ1-5

CDR3aa: ASSLSGISNQPQH
v_gene: TRBV5-1
j_gene: TRBJ1-5